This entry lists 10 T cell receptor beta chains sequenced from one sample in a study of cytomegalovirus exposure and HLA in healthy donors. With 60 Vbeta and 13 Jbeta primers, the PCR was carried out. The protocol was immunoSEQ multiplex PCR, while the TCRdb copy is restricted to in-frame clones and leaves out a portion. This table has about 120,000 clones, about two thirds appearing once. The specimen sequenced was PBMCs. The receptors originated from a man aged 30-40 years in good health and CMV-seronegative.

This clone was counted only a few times. The chain employs TRBV6-1 and TRBJ2-5; 7 nucleotides align to TRBD1. The germline V gene encodes CDR1 MNHNS and CDR2 SASEGT. The V segment lost 6 bases and the J segment 2 bases; nucleotides outside the gene matches: 9. CDR3 length equals 15 residues. Here the CDR3 DNA reads TGTGCCAGCAGAGATGGGACAGTGGGACAAGAGACCCAGTACTTC. As protein: CASRDGTVGQETQYF.

A note on this clone: The same CDR3 also results from other DNA sequences found in this sample. The chain has TRBV5-6 and TRBJ1-2; D gene uncertain. V was pared by 4 bases and J by 5 bases, with 9 bases between. The CDR3 spans 12 residues. CDR1 SGHDT and CDR2 YYEEEE come from the germline V gene. CDR3: CASSLDTYGYTF. CDR3 nucleotide sequence: TGTGCCAGCAGCCTCGACACGTATGGCTACACCTTC.

This clone has just a few counts. The V gene is TRBV5-1, the J gene TRBJ1-6; D is perhaps TRBD1 (6 bases). Trimming removed 2 bases at V and 5 bases at J, with 14 bases between. The CDR3 is 16 amino acids. The germline V gene encodes CDR1 SGHRS and CDR2 YFSETQ. In DNA form, the CDR3 reads TGCGCCAGCAGCTTTCAGGGGCCGGGCAATAATTCACCCCTCCACTTT. Translating gives CASSFQGPGNNSPLHF.

The chain joins TRBV4-2 to TRBJ2-7, with 7 bases fitting TRBD1. The V gene end was trimmed by 5 bases and the J gene end by 3 bases; junction bases not matched to a gene: 10. The CDR3 length is 15 residues. Germline-derived CDR1 and CDR2 are LGHNA and YNFKEQ. CDR3 amino acids: CASSSTGTENYEQYF. The CDR3, as DNA: TGTGCCAGCAGCTCCACCGGGACAGAAAACTACGAGCAGTACTTC.

This chain links TRBV19 with TRBJ1-2; 7 bases are shared with TRBD1. CDR1 is LNHDA and CDR2 is SQIVND in the germline V gene (reference sequence). V lost 3 bases, J lost 4 bases, and 8 bases stayed unmatched. The CDR3 runs 15 residues. The CDR3 DNA follows: TGTGCCAGTAGTATGGGTCCAGGGGGAGTCTATGGCTACACCTTC. This sequence encodes CASSMGPGGVYGYTF.

On this clone itself: Sequence at one end of the junction differs from germline and may be a read error. The chain couples TRBV7-9 to TRBJ2-1; D not resolved. The CDR3 consists of 12 residues. Germline CDR1 is SEHNR and CDR2 is FQNEAQ (reference sequence). In DNA form, the CDR3 reads TGTTCCAGCAGCTTAGATAATAATGAGCAGTTCTTC. Translated, it gives CSSSLDNNEQFF. Variable domain in full (rest from reference TRBV7-9 and TRBJ2-1): DTGVSQNPRHKITKRGQNVTFRCDPISEHNRLYWYRQTLGQGPEFLTYFQNEAQLEKSRLLSDRFSAERPKGSFSTLEIQRTEQGDSAMYLCSSSLDNNEQFFGPGTRLTVL.

This chain joins TRBV7-3 and TRBJ2-5; D gene unclear. Germline V CDR1 and CDR2: SGHTA, FQGTGA. The V gene lost 1 base and the J gene lost 7 bases, with 7 bases spanning the gap. CDR3 length: 12 residues. The CDR3: CASSLSSGTQYF. In DNA, the CDR3 is TGTGCCAGCAGCTTAAGTTCAGGGACCCAGTACTTC.

This sequence joins TRBV6-5 and TRBJ1-3; D remains ambiguous. This CDR3 has 14 amino acids. Germline V gives CDR1 MNHEY, CDR2 SVGAGI. V lost 6 bases and J 0 bases, leaving 9 bases between the germline ends. The CDR3 loop is CASRTELSGNTIYF. In DNA, the CDR3 is TGTGCCAGCAGGACGGAGCTCTCTGGAAACACCATATATTTT.

The chain links TRBV27 to TRBJ1-2; TRBD1 matches at 8 bases. V shed 6 bases and J 5 bases; nucleotides not matched to a gene: 2. Looked up from germline, CDR1 is MNHEY and CDR2 is SMNVEV (reference sequence). The CDR3 loop spans 12 amino acids. CDR3 region: CASSGQGYGYTF. As DNA, the CDR3 is TGTGCCAGCAGCGGACAGGGATATGGCTACACCTTC.

This chain links TRBV7-9 with TRBJ2-5; D is perhaps TRBD2 (6 bases). The CDR3 extends over 14 amino acids. Germline assignment: CDR1 SEHNR and CDR2 FQNEAQ (reference sequence). Between the trimmed V and J ends, which lost 2 bases and 5 bases, there was a span of 12 bases. The CDR3 coding sequence is TGTGCCAGCAGCTTAATCGGACGGGGGGAGACCCAGTACTTC. It is translated as CASSLIGRGETQYF.